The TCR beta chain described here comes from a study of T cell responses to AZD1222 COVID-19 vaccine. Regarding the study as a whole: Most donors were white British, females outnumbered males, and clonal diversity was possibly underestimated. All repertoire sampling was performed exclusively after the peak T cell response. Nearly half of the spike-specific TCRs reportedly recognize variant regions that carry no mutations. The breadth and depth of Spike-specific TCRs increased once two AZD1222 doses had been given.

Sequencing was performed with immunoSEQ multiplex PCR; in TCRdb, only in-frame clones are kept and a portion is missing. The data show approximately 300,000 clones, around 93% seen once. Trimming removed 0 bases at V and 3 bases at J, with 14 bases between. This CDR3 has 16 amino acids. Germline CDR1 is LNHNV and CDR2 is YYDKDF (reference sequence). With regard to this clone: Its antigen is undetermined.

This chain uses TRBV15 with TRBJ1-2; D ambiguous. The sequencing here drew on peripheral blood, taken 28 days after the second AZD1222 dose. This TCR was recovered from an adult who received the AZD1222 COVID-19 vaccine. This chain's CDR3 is CATSRDLVTDYYGYTF. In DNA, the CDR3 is TGTGCCACCAGCAGAGATCTCGTAACAGATTACTATGGCTACACCTTC.